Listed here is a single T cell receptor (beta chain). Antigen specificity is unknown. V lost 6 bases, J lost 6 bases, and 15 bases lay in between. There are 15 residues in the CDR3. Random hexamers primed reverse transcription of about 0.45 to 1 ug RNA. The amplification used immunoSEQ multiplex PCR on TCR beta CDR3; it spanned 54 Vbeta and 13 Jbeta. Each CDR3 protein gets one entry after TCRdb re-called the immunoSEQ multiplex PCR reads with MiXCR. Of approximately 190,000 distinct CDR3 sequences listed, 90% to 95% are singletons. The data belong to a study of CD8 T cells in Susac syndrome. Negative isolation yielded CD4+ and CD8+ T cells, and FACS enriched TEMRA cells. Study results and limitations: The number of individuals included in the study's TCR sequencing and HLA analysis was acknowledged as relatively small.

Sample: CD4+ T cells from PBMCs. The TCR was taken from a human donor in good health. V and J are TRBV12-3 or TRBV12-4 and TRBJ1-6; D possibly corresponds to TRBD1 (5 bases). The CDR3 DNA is TGTGCCAGCAGCTTGGGGGGACGAACTAATTCACCCCTCCACTTT. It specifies CASSLGGRTNSPLHF.